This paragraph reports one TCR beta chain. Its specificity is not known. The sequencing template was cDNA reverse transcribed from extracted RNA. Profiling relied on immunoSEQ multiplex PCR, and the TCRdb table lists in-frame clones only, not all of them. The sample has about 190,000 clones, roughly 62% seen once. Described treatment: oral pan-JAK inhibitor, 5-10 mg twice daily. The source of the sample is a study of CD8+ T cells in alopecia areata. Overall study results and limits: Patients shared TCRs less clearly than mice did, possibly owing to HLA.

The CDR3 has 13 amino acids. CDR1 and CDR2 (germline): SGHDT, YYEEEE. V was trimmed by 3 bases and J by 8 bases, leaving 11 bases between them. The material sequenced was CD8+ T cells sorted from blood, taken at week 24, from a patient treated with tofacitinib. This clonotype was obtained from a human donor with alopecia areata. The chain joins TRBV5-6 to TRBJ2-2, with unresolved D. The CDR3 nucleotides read TGTGCCAGCAGCTCAGGTGGTGGGGGGGAGCTGTTTTTT. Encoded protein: CASSSGGGGELFF.